This T cell receptor beta chain was sequenced during a study of blood T cell repertoires in COVID-19. Study information: Acute-phase and convalescent COVID-19 samples originated in the United States, Italy and Spain. PBMCs, B-cell-depleted T cells, or T cells were the source of the cDNA or gDNA that made up the material.

Authors' methods: Estimated nucleated cell counts came from reference gene primer amplification. Profiled with immunoSEQ multiplex PCR; TCRdb holds only in-frame clones, not every one. V, J and clone size are taken as reported in that table, and D and trimming were inferred from the DNA itself. The profile shows more than 25,000 clones, around 80% of them singletons. Trimming at V came to 2 bases and at J to 4 bases, leaving 3 bases not matched to a gene. CDR1 and CDR2 from the germline V gene are MNHNY and SVGAGI (reference sequence). The length of the CDR3 is 14 residues. Sequenced sample: peripheral blood. The sequence was collected from an elderly woman with acute or convalescent COVID-19. This rearrangement joins TRBV6-6 to TRBJ2-7; 9 nucleotides line up with TRBD2. CDR3: CASSYGLAGYEQYF. The CDR3 bases are TGTGCCAGCAGTTACGGGCTAGCGGGGTACGAGCAGTACTTC.